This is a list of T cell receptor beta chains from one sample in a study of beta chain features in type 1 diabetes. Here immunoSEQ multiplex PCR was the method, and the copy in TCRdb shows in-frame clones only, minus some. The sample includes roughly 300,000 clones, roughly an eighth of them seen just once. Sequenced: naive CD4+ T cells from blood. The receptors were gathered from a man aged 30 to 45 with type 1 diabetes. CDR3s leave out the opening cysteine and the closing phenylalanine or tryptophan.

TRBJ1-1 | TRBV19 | ASSPLFDTEAF
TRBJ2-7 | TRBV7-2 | ASSLEAVEQY
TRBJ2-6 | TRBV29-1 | SVDRASGANVLT
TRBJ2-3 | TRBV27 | ASSSPGRGTDTQY
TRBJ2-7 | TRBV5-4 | ASRISPSYEQY
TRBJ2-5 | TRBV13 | ASSQSQDWIQETQY
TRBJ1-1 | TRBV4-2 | ASSTTGQGASAF
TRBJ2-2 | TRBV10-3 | AISPGTGVNTGELF
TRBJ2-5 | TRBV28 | ASSLDPSWKTQY
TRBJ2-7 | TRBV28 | ASGKLAGGSSYEQY
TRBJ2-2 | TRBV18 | ASSTGTVNTGELF
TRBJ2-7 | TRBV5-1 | ASSSGLAGVYEQY
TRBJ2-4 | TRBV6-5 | ASRSTGDNIQY
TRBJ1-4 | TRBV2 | ASRTSAKGEKLF
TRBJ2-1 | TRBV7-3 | ASSLRGLGQF
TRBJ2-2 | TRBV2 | ASRVDRTNTGELF
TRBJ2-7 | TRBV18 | ASSLIPETPSYEQY
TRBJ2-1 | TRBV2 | ASKGSGESYNEQF
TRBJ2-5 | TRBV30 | AWSAGPKETQY
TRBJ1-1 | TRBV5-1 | ASSKAGKEAF
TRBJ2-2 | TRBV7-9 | ASRGGTTGELF
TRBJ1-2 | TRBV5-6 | ASSLTGGPLYGYT
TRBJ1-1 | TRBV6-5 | ASSYRDLVTEAF
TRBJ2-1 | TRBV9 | ASSVALDNEQF
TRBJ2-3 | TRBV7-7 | ASSRTSTDTQY
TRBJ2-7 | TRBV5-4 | ASSANRGYYEQY
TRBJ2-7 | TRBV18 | ASSRGGIGSEQY
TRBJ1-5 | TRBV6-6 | ASRRQGSNQPQH
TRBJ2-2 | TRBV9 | ASSVAVLAGTGELF
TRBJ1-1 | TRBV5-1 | ASSGKGVVTEAF
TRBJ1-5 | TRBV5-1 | ASSLEQGLGQPQH
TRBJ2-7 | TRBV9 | ASSAVDRGEQY
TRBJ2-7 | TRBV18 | ASSPARERVNYEQY
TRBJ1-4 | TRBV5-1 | ASSLRTDATNEKLF
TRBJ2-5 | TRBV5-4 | ASSLGVAEETQY
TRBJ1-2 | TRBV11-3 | ASRRESCGYT
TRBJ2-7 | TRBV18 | ASSPGEAAYEQY
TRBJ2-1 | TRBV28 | ASSPGYRGYNEQF